This T cell receptor (beta chain) was sequenced for a study of cytomegalovirus exposure and HLA in healthy donors. CDR3 size: 15 residues. J lost 8 bases, V lost 5 bases, and 8 bases had no gene match. Germline V gives CDR1 MNHEY, CDR2 SMNVEV (reference sequence). Primers included in the PCR were 60 Vbeta and 13 Jbeta primers. Sequenced by immunoSEQ multiplex PCR; TCRdb stores in-frame clones only, minus some. The data hold some 90,000 clones, with more than 65% observed a single time. This clone was recorded a few times. V is TRBV27 and J is TRBJ1-6, with 8 bases aligning to TRBD1. The material sequenced was PBMCs. The clonotype originates from a man aged 55 to 69 in good health and CMV-seronegative. DNA of the CDR3: TGTGCCAGCAGTAGGACAGGGACAGACGATTCACCCCTCCACTTT. This sequence encodes CASSRTGTDDSPLHF.